This T cell receptor (beta chain) was retrieved from a study of blood T cell repertoires in COVID-19. As for the study in general: The United States, Italy and Spain provided the acute and convalescent COVID-19 samples.

Participants came from fewer than 25 US areas, aged about 18 to 100 years. Donors were grouped by their self-reported clinical history. Libraries were prepared by immunoSEQ multiplex PCR; TCRdb keeps only in-frame clonotypes and omits some of them. The sample lists hundreds of thousands of clones; around nine tenths were seen once. The CDR3 consists of 14 residues. Between the trimmed V and J ends, which lost 1 base and 3 bases, there was a span of 10 bases. The germline gives CDR1 SEHNR, CDR2 FQNEAQ (reference sequence). The TCR comes from a woman between 18 and 30 years old with acute COVID-19. The sequenced sample was PBMCs or T cells enriched from blood (not recorded which). The chain recombines TRBV7-9 with TRBJ2-7, with a tentative D call TRBD2 (5 bases). The DNA of the CDR3 is TGTGCCAGCAGCTTAGTTCGGGGAAGCTACGAGCAGTACTTC. This gives the protein CASSLVRGSYEQYF.